Listed below are T cell receptor beta chains from one sample, sequenced in a study of OX40 agonist ivuxolimab in advanced cancers. Using immunoSEQ multiplex PCR, the repertoire was profiled, and TCRdb retains in-frame clones only, with some absent. The sample shows 15,000 to 20,000 clones, 80% to 90% of them seen only once. The specimen was CD4+ or CD8+ T cells sorted from blood, collected in a trial of the OX40 agonist ivuxolimab. Every receptor here comes from an adult with an advanced solid tumor such as melanoma, head and neck, liver or kidney cancer. CDR3s include the opening cysteine and the closing phenylalanine or tryptophan. A D gene is named only where the DNA matches it firmly. A row's size may be missing; if present it is once, few, many or a size class.

v_call	d_call	j_call	clone_size	cdr3_nt	cdr3_aa
TRBV9	.	TRBJ1-5	few	TGTGCCAGCAGCGCCTCACCCGGGCAGCCCCAGCATTTT	CASSASPGQPQHF
TRBV6-1	TRBD2	TRBJ2-2	.	TGTGCCAGCCTTCTAGCGGGAGGGGCCGCCGGGGAGCTGTTTTTT	CASLLAGGAAGELFF
TRBV29-1	.	TRBJ2-1	.	TGCAGCGTTGGAGGGAGGAATGAGCAGTTCTTC	CSVGGRNEQFF
TRBV10-3	TRBD1	TRBJ1-6	few	TGTGCCATCAGTGACTTTAGGGACAGAAGAGATTCACCCCTCCACTTT	CAISDFRDRRDSPLHF
TRBV7-2	.	TRBJ1-5	.	TGTGCCAGCAGCCGGGAGGGTTGGTGGCCCCAGCATTTT	CASSREGWWPQHF
TRBV27	TRBD1	TRBJ1-6	.	TGTGCCAGCACCTGGACAGGGGGCAATTCACCCCTCCACTTT	CASTWTGGNSPLHF
TRBV4-2	.	TRBJ1-1	.	TGTGCCAGCAGCCAAGAATGGGTTAGAGGGCCGCCCAGGACGAACACTGAAGCTTTCTTT	CASSQEWVRGPPRTNTEAFF
TRBV27	.	TRBJ1-2	.	TGTGCCAGCAGACTTACTCGGGGCTATGGCTACACCTTC	CASRLTRGYGYTF
TRBV29-1	.	TRBJ2-1	.	TGCAGCGTTGAATCAGGGGTGTCGAATGAGCAGTTCTTC	CSVESGVSNEQFF
TRBV4-1	.	TRBJ1-3	.	TGCGCCAGCAGCCAAGACAGCGGAAACACCATATATTTT	CASSQDSGNTIYF
TRBV5-1	.	TRBJ1-1	.	TGCGCCAGCAGCTTGGACTCAGGATGGTTGGTCACTGAAGCTTTCTTT	CASSLDSGWLVTEAFF
TRBV2	.	TRBJ1-2	.	TGTGCCAGCAGTGAGATGGGCCCGGGAAACTATGGCTACACCTTC	CASSEMGPGNYGYTF
TRBV5-8	.	TRBJ2-7	once	TGTGCCAGCACGGCAGGGGACTCTTACGAGCAGTACTTC	CASTAGDSYEQYF
TRBV5-8	.	TRBJ1-1	.	TGTGCCATGGCACCGGGACTGAACACTGAAGCTTTCTTT	CAMAPGLNTEAFF
TRBV2	TRBD2	TRBJ2-1	.	TGTGCCAGCAGGGTAGCGGGAAAGGAGCAGTTCTTC	CASRVAGKEQFF